This is a list of T cell receptor beta chains from one sample in a study of Ad26.COV2.S vaccination and SARS-CoV-2 variants. Data came from immunoSEQ multiplex PCR; TCRdb stores just in-frame clones and leaves some out. The data contain hundreds of thousands of clones, 90% of them singletons. The input for sequencing was peripheral blood, taken in a trial of Ad26.COV2.S vaccine versus placebo. The receptors were sampled from a person between 18 and 60 years old who received the Ad26.COV2.S COVID-19 vaccine or a placebo. The CDR3 runs from the conserved cysteine through the conserved F or W. D genes are given only for firm matches. Size values are once, few and many counts, or a class for expanded clones, and some rows have none.

abundance	d_gene	j_gene	v_gene	CDR3aa	CDR3nt
.	.	TRBJ2-3	TRBV6-5	CASSYSTASTDTQYF	TGTGCCAGCAGTTACTCGACTGCTAGCACAGATACGCAGTATTTT
few	TRBD2	TRBJ2-7	TRBV5-5	CASSGTSSQGFYEQYF	TGTGCCAGCAGCGGGACTAGCAGTCAAGGTTTCTACGAGCAGTACTTC
.	TRBD1	TRBJ2-7	TRBV6-1	CASSESGGGYEQYF	TGTGCCAGCAGTGAATCAGGGGGTGGCTACGAGCAGTACTTC
.	TRBD2	TRBJ2-5	TRBV7-2	CASSYSGNRETQYF	TGTGCCAGCAGCTATAGCGGGAACAGAGAGACCCAGTACTTC
.	.	TRBJ2-1	TRBV7-2	CASSLGRTPYNEQFF	TGTGCCAGCAGCTTAGGTCGGACACCTTACAATGAGCAGTTCTTC
.	.	TRBJ2-1	TRBV6-5	CASSSYVGGEYEQFF	TGTGCCAGCAGTTCCTACGTAGGGGGGGAGTATGAGCAGTTCTTC
.	.	TRBJ1-2	TRBV7-9	CASSLEDTDPSGYTF	TGTGCCAGCAGCTTAGAAGACACAGACCCTTCGGGCTACACCTTC
.	.	TRBJ2-2	TRBV5-1	CASSPQSTGELFF	TGCGCCAGCAGCCCGCAGTCAACCGGGGAGCTGTTTTTT
.	TRBD1	TRBJ2-7	TRBV6-2/TRBV6-3	CASSYGTGGFYEQYF	TGTGCCAGCAGTTACGGGACAGGGGGTTTCTACGAGCAGTACTTC
.	TRBD2	TRBJ2-2	TRBV27	CASSFPGRGGELFF	TGTGCCAGCAGTTTCCCAGGGAGGGGCGGGGAGCTGTTTTTT
.	.	TRBJ2-3	TRBV9	CASSVQGTDTQYF	TGTGCCAGCAGCGTACAGGGAACAGATACGCAGTATTTT
many	TRBD1	TRBJ2-2	TRBV4-3	CASRRQGVTGELFF	TGCGCCAGCAGGCGACAGGGGGTCACCGGGGAGCTGTTTTTT
.	TRBD2	TRBJ2-7	TRBV6-2/TRBV6-3	CASSYGLAGGISYEQYF	TGTGCCAGCAGTTACGGTCTAGCGGGAGGCATATCCTACGAGCAGTACTTC
.	.	TRBJ2-1	TRBV7-8	CASSLAGSDEQFF	TGTGCCAGCAGCTTAGCAGGGTCGGATGAGCAGTTCTTC
.	TRBD1	TRBJ1-2	TRBV19	CASTWTGHYGYTF	TGTGCCAGTACGTGGACAGGGCACTATGGCTACACCTTC
.	.	TRBJ2-3	TRBV5-1	CASSLSDFSSDTQYF	TGCGCCAGCAGCTTGTCAGACTTCTCCTCAGATACGCAGTATTTT
.	.	TRBJ1-1	TRBV19	CASSTMGHEPRTEAFF	TGTGCCAGTAGTACCATGGGACACGAACCTCGGACTGAAGCTTTCTTT
.	TRBD2	TRBJ2-7	TRBV10-3	CAIKTSGSYEQYF	TGTGCCATCAAAACTAGCGGGAGTTACGAGCAGTACTTC
many	TRBD2	TRBJ2-1	TRBV30	CAWSQLAGPHNEQFF	TGTGCCTGGAGTCAACTAGCGGGACCCCACAATGAGCAGTTCTTC
.	.	TRBJ2-1	TRBV23-1	CASSQSVSGSYNEQFF	TGCGCCAGCAGTCAATCGGTAAGCGGCTCCTACAATGAGCAGTTCTTC
once	.	TRBJ2-7	TRBV19	CASSIQLPPYEQYF	TGTGCCAGTAGTATCCAGCTCCCTCCCTACGAGCAGTACTTC
.	TRBD2	TRBJ2-3	TRBV27	CASSSSLAGVPDTQYF	TGTGCCAGCAGTTCTTCACTAGCGGGAGTCCCAGATACGCAGTATTTT
.	.	TRBJ1-2	TRBV2	CASSEGPDGGYTF	TGTGCCAGCAGCGAGGGACCAGATGGGGGCTACACCTTC
.	.	TRBJ2-7	TRBV5-5	CASSQRGGAYEAYEQYF	TGTGCCAGCAGCCAGAGGGGCGGGGCTTACGAAGCCTACGAGCAGTACTTC
.	.	TRBJ1-6	TRBV5-1	CASSPADNSPLHF	TGCGCCAGCAGTCCCGCGGATAATTCACCCCTCCACTTT
.	.	TRBJ2-7	TRBV10-3	CAISLTESSYEQYF	TGTGCCATCAGTCTAACTGAAAGCTCCTACGAGCAGTACTTC
once	.	TRBJ2-1	TRBV7-3	CASSFDYYNEQFF	TGTGCCAGCAGCTTTGATTACTACAATGAGCAGTTCTTC
.	.	TRBJ1-3	TRBV28	CASSGRGGPGNTIYF	TGTGCCAGCAGCGGCAGGGGAGGGCCAGGAAACACCATATATTTT
once	.	TRBJ1-2	TRBV11-1	CASSLGIRYGYTF	TGTGCCAGCAGCTTAGGAATCCGCTATGGCTACACCTTC
.	.	TRBJ1-1	TRBV7-2	CASSATANTEAFF	TGTGCCAGCAGCGCGACAGCTAACACTGAAGCTTTCTTT
.	.	TRBJ1-3	TRBV15	CATSGIDSPVAGNTIYF	TGTGCCACCAGCGGGATCGACAGTCCGGTGGCGGGAAACACCATATATTTT
.	.	TRBJ2-2	TRBV27	CASSSKGLNTGELFF	TGTGCCAGCAGTTCTAAGGGGCTCAACACCGGGGAGCTGTTTTTT
.	TRBD2	TRBJ2-7	TRBV5-1	CASSSTRAGGPSYEQYF	TGCGCCAGCAGCTCAACTCGTGCGGGAGGGCCTTCCTACGAGCAGTACTTC
.	.	TRBJ1-1	TRBV5-1	CASSLVPGDTEAFF	TGCGCCAGCAGCTTGGTTCCGGGGGACACTGAAGCTTTCTTT
.	TRBD2	TRBJ2-4	TRBV28	CASMVGGPSMNIQYF	TGTGCCAGCATGGTGGGAGGGCCGAGTATGAACATTCAGTACTTC
.	.	TRBJ2-7	TRBV28	CASSLLRGVYEQYF	TGTGCCAGCAGTTTGTTGAGGGGAGTCTACGAGCAGTACTTC
.	.	TRBJ1-3	TRBV27	CASSPLGNSGNTIYF	TGTGCCAGCAGTCCCCTTGGAAACTCTGGAAACACCATATATTTT
.	.	TRBJ1-5	TRBV19	CASSPAGGGWSNQPQHF	TGTGCCAGTAGTCCCGCCGGCGGAGGTTGGAGCAATCAGCCCCAGCATTTT
.	.	TRBJ2-7	TRBV11-2	CASSLAASWEQYF	TGTGCCAGCAGCTTGGCAGCATCCTGGGAGCAGTACTTC
once	TRBD2	TRBJ2-7	TRBV5-4	CASSPPGLANYEQYF	TGTGCCAGCAGCCCTCCGGGACTAGCTAACTACGAGCAGTACTTC
.	TRBD2	TRBJ2-2	TRBV28	CASSFGTSSTGELFF	TGTGCCAGCAGTTTTGGGACTAGCTCTACCGGGGAGCTGTTTTTT
.	.	TRBJ1-1	TRBV7-9	CASSLGGEKDWAFF	TGTGCCAGCAGCTTGGGGGGTGAGAAGGACTGGGCTTTCTTT
.	TRBD2	TRBJ2-7	TRBV28	CASSKGLAGGEQYF	TGTGCCAGCAGCAAAGGACTAGCGGGGGGCGAGCAGTACTTC
few	TRBD2	TRBJ2-6	TRBV6-2/TRBV6-3	CASSYPAGGRSGANVLTF	TGTGCCAGCAGTTACCCAGCGGGAGGCCGCTCTGGGGCCAACGTCCTGACTTTC
.	.	TRBJ2-5	TRBV7-9	CASSLAGGRETQYF	TGTGCCAGCAGCTTAGCAGGGGGGCGGGAGACCCAGTACTTC
.	TRBD2	TRBJ2-7	TRBV4-3	CASSPGTISTYEQYF	TGCGCCAGCAGCCCGGGGACTATCTCAACCTACGAGCAGTACTTC
once	TRBD2	TRBJ2-3	TRBV27	CASIGSGSSDTQYF	TGTGCCAGCATCGGTAGCGGGAGTTCAGATACGCAGTATTTT
.	TRBD1	TRBJ1-3	TRBV7-6	CASSLTGGSSGNTIYF	TGTGCCAGCAGCTTGACAGGGGGGAGCTCTGGAAACACCATATATTTT
.	.	TRBJ1-2	TRBV14	CASSQDRNPYYGYTF	TGTGCCAGCAGCCAAGATCGGAACCCCTACTATGGCTACACCTTC
once	.	TRBJ2-7	TRBV7-9	CASSHPGDEQYF	TGTGCCAGCAGCCACCCTGGTGACGAGCAGTACTTC
.	.	TRBJ2-2	TRBV23-1	CASSQSDGSNTGELFF	TGCGCCAGCAGTCAATCGGACGGGAGTAATACCGGGGAGCTGTTTTTT
.	.	TRBJ2-7	TRBV21-1	CASSIPKPRGENTYEQYF	TGTGCCAGCAGCATACCTAAACCCCGGGGCGAAAATACCTACGAGCAGTACTTC
.	TRBD1	TRBJ2-5	TRBV6-2/TRBV6-3	CASSYSAGGQGQETQYF	TGTGCCAGCAGTTACTCCGCGGGTGGACAGGGTCAAGAGACCCAGTACTTC
.	TRBD2	TRBJ2-1	TRBV30	CAWNGLAAYNEQFF	TGTGCCTGGAACGGACTAGCGGCCTACAATGAGCAGTTCTTC
.	TRBD1	TRBJ2-1	TRBV4-3	CASSNRGRLDEQFF	TGCGCCAGCAGTAACAGGGGGCGCCTCGATGAGCAGTTCTTC